Here is one TCR beta chain with its context. Its matching antigen is unknown. Extracted RNA was reverse transcribed, and the resulting cDNA served as sequencing template. Produced via immunoSEQ multiplex PCR; TCRdb's table is partial and in-frame only. The table has a few hundred thousand clones, more than 30% seen once. Germline V CDR1 and CDR2: PRHDT, FYEKMQ (reference sequence). With 3 bases removed from V and 5 bases from J, the gap between germline ends came to 16 bases. This CDR3 contains 15 residues. The sample is drawn from a study of CD8+ T cells in alopecia areata. Whole-study context: In an open-label trial, patients got 5 to 10 mg tofacitinib twice daily. Study-level results: Baseline CD8+ expansion's link to response remains uncertain, as there was one nonresponder. In patients, TCRs were shared less clearly than in mice, and HLA may possibly be involved.

Indicated treatment: oral pan-JAK inhibitor, 5-10 mg twice daily. Separation by sorting yielded CD4+ and CD8+ T cells from PBMCs. The chain uses TRBV13 and TRBJ2-5, with D possibly being TRBD2 (6 bases). This clonotype was obtained from a human donor with alopecia areata. This specimen consisted of CD4+ T cells sorted from blood, obtained at week 34, from a patient treated with tofacitinib. The DNA for the CDR3 is TGTGCCAGCAGCTTTATAGTGGGAGGCGACGAGACCCAGTACTTC. Translated, it gives CASSFIVGGDETQYF. The whole variable domain, filled in from reference TRBV13 and TRBJ2-5, reads AAGVIQSPRHLIKEKRETATLKCYPIPRHDTVYWYQQGPGQDPQFLISFYEKMQSDKGSIPDRFSAQQFSDYHSELNMSSLELGDSALYFCASSFIVGGDETQYFGPGTRLLVL.